The present TCR beta chain was sequenced within a study of cytomegalovirus exposure and HLA in healthy donors. General study results and limits: It was only CMV serostatus that was available as immune exposure information. There were approximately 150 TCR beta chains listed as cytomegalovirus-associated.

The PCR had 60 Vbeta and 13 Jbeta primers. As handled by the study authors: A later analysis tallied 75 million to 80 million unique TCR beta chains, 8.5 million to 11 million of them shared. TCRdb keeps only in-frame clones here, not all; method: immunoSEQ multiplex PCR. V and J calls and clone size are those listed in that table; D and trimming were worked out from the DNA. The sample holds some 180,000 clones, over 65% seen once. This clone was counted a few times. Its antigen is not known. There are 14 residues in the CDR3. The germline V and J ends were trimmed by 2 bases and 7 bases, with 17 bases remaining between them. Germline CDR1 reads GTSNPN; CDR2 reads SVGIG (reference sequence).

The chain employs TRBV30 and TRBJ2-5; a possible D gene is TRBD2 (5 bases). This receptor was identified in a woman aged 55-70 years in good health and CMV-seropositive. The sample consisted of PBMCs. CDR3 in amino acids: CAWSQISVAGTQYF. The CDR3 DNA follows: TGTGCCTGGAGTCAAATTAGCGTAGCCGGGACCCAGTACTTC. The full variable domain, its missing parts supplied by reference TRBV30 and TRBJ2-5, is SQTIHQWPATLVQPVGSPLSLECTVEGTSNPNLYWYRQAAGRGLQLLFYSVGIGQISSEVPQNLSASRPQDRQFILSSKKLLLSDSGFYLCAWSQISVAGTQYFGPGTRLLVL.